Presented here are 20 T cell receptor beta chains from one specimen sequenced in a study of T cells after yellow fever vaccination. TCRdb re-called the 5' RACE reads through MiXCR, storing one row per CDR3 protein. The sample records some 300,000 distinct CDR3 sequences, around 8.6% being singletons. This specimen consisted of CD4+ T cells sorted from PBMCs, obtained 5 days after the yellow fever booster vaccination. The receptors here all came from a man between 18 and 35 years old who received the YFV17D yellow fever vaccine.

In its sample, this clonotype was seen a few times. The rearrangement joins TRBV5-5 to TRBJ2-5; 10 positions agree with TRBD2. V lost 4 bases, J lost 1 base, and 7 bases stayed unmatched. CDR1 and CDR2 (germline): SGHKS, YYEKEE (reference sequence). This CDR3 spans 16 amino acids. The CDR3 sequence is CASSPGVAGGQETQYF. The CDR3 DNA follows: TGTGCCAGCAGCCCCGGAGTAGCGGGAGGCCAAGAGACCCAGTACTTC.

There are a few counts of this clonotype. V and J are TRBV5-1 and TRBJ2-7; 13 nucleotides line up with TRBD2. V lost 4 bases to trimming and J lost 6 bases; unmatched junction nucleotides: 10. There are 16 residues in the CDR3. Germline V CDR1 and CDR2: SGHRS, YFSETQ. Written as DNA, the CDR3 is TGCGCCAGCAGCGACGGGACTAGCGGGGTAGGTGGCGAGCAGTACTTC. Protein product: CASSDGTSGVGGEQYF.

The CDR3 protein is CASSQSIKGGSGNTIYF. CDR3 nucleotide sequence: TGCGCCAGCAGCCAATCTATAAAAGGGGGCTCTGGAAACACCATATATTTT. The chain carries TRBV4-1 and TRBJ1-3; perhaps TRBD1 as D (6 bases). Germline values: CDR1 MGHRA, CDR2 YSYEKL. The CDR3 has 17 residues. V was trimmed by 2 bases and J by 0 bases, leaving 14 bases between them.

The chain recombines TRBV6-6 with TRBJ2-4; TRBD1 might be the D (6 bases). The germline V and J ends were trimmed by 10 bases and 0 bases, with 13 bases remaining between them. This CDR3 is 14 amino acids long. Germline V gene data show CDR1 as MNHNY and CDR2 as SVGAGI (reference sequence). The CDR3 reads CATRSGVAKNIQYF. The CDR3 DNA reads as TGTGCCACCCGATCAGGGGTAGCCAAAAACATTCAGTACTTC.

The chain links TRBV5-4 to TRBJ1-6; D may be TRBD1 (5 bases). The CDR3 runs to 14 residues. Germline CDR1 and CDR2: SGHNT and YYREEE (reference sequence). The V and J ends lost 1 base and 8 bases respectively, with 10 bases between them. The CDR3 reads CASSLNGGDSPLHF. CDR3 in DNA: TGTGCCAGCAGCTTGAACGGGGGGGATTCACCCCTCCACTTT. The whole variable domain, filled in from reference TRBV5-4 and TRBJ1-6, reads ETGVTQSPTHLIKTRGQQVTLRCSSQSGHNTVSWYQQALGQGPQFIFQYYREEENGRGNFPPRFSGLQFPNYSSELNVNALELDDSALYLCASSLNGGDSPLHFGNGTRLTVT.

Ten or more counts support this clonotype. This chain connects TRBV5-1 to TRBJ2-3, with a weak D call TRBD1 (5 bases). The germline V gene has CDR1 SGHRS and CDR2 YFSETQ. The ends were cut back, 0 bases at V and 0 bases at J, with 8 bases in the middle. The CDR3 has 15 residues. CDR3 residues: CASSLAQGSTDTQYF. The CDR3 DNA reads TGCGCCAGCAGCTTGGCGCAGGGAAGCACAGATACGCAGTATTTT.

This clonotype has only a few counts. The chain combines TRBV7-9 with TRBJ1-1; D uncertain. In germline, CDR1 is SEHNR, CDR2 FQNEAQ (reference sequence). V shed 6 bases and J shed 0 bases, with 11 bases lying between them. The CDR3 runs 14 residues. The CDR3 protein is CASRAGRMNTEAFF. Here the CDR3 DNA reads TGTGCCAGCAGGGCAGGACGCATGAACACTGAAGCTTTCTTT.

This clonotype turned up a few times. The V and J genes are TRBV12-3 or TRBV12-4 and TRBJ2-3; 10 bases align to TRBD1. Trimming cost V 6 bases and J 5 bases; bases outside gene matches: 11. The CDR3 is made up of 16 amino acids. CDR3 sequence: CASSPARQGALDTQYF. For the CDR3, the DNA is TGTGCCAGCAGCCCCGCCCGACAGGGGGCATTAGATACGCAGTATTTT.

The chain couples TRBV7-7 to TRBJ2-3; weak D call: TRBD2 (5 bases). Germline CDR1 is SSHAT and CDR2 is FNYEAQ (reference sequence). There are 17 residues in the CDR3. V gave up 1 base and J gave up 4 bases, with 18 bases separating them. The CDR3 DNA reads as TGTGCCAGCAGCTTAGGGGCTTTAGGGAGCGGCGCAGATACGCAGTATTTT. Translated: CASSLGALGSGADTQYF.

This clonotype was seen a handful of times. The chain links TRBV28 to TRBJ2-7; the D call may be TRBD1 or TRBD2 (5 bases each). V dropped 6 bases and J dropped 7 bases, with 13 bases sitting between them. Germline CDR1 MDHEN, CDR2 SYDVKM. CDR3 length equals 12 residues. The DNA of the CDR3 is TGTGCCAGCAGAGGCTCTTGGGGGGAGCAGTACGTC. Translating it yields CASRGSWGEQYV.

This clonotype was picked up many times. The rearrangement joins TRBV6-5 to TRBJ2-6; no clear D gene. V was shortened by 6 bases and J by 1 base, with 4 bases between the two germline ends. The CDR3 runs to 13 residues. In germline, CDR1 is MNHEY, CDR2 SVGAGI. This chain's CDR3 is CASRKSGANVLTF. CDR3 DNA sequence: TGTGCCAGCAGGAAGTCTGGGGCCAACGTCCTGACTTTC.

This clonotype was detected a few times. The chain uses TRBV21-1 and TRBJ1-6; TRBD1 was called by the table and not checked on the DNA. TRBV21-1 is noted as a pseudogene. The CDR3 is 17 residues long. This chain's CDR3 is CASSKRGPGSNNSPLHF. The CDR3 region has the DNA TGTGCCAGCAGCAAAAGGGGGCCGGGGAGTAATAATTCACCCCTCCACTTT.

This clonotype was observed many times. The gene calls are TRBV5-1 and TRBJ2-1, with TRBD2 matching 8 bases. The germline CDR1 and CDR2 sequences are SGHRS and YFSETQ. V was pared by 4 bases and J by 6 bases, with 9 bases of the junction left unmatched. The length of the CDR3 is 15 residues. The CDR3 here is CASSRPGLETNEQFF. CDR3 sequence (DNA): TGCGCCAGCAGCAGGCCGGGACTAGAGACCAATGAGCAGTTCTTC. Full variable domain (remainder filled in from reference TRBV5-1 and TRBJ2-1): KAGVTQTPRYLIKTRGQQVTLSCSPISGHRSVSWYQQTPGQGLQFLFEYFSETQRNKGNFPGRFSGRQFSNSRSEMNVSTLELGDSALYLCASSRPGLETNEQFFGPGTRLTVL.

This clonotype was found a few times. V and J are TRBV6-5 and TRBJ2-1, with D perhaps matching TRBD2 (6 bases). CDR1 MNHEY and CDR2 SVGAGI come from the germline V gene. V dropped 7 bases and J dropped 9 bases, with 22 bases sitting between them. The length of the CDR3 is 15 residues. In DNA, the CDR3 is TGTGCCAGCAACCCCCGGACTAACGGACGAGGTGAGCAGTTCTTC. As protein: CASNPRTNGRGEQFF.

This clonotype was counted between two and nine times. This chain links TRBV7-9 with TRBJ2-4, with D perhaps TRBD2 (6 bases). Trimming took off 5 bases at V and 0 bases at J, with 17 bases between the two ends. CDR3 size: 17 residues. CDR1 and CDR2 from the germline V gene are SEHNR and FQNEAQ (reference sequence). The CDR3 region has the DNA TGTGCCAGCAGCCCAAGTGCGGGATCATTAGCCAAAAACATTCAGTACTTC. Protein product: CASSPSAGSLAKNIQYF.

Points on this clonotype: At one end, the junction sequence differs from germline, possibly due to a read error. The CDR3 here is CASSLGGTPGEKLFF. The DNA of the CDR3 is TGTGCTAGCAGCTTAGGAGGGACCCCTGGTGAAAAACTGTTTTTT. The genes are TRBV7-7 and TRBJ1-4; D is perhaps TRBD1 (5 bases). The CDR3 contains 15 residues. Per germline, CDR1 SSHAT and CDR2 FNYEAQ (reference sequence).

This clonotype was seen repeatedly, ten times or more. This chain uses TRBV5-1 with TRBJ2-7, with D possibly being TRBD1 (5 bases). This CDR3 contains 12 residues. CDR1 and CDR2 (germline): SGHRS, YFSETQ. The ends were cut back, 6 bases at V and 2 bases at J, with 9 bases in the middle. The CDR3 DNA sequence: TGCGCCAGCATGCGACAGCCCTACGAGCAGTACGTC. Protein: CASMRQPYEQYV.

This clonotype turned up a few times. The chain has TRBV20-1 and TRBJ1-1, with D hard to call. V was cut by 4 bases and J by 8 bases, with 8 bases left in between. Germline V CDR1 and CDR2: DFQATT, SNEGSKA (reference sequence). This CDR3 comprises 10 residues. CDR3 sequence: CSANWREAFF. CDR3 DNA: TGCAGTGCTAATTGGCGGGAAGCTTTCTTT.

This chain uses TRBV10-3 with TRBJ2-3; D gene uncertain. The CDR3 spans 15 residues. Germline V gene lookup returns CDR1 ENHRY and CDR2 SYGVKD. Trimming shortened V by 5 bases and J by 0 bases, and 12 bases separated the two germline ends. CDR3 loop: CAISSGSSSTDTQYF. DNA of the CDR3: TGTGCCATCAGTTCAGGATCTTCTAGCACAGATACGCAGTATTTT.

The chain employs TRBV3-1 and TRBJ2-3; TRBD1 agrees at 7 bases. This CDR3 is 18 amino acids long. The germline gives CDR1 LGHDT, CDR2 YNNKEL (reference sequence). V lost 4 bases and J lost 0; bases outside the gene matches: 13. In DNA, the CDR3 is TGTGCCAGCAGCCGCCCACAGGGGATCGGTACTAGCACAGATACGCAGTATTTT. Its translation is CASSRPQGIGTSTDTQYF.